The clone carrying this T cell receptor beta chain has just a few counts. The sample comes from a study of T cell changes during pregnancy in multiple sclerosis. The CDR3 loop spans 15 amino acids. V shed 5 bases, J shed 1 base, and the junction held 3 bases outside the gene matches. Germline V gene sequence: CDR1 SGHTA, CDR2 FQGTGA. Repertoires were generated with immunoSEQ multiplex PCR, while TCRdb's copy carries only in-frame clones and drops some. The table shows more than 55,000 clones, with approximately 91% occurring only once. The source was peripheral blood, collected in the second trimester of pregnancy. The chain is built from TRBV7-3 and TRBJ1-3; TRBD1 agrees at 9 bases. This clonotype was sampled from a female donor with multiple sclerosis, enrolled in a pregnancy study. This CDR3 is CASSPGTGSGNTIYF. The CDR3 DNA follows: TGTGCCAGCAGCCCCGGGACAGGGTCTGGAAACACCATATATTTT.